The 10 T cell receptor beta chains below all came from one sample that was sequenced in a study of blood T cells in healthy people across ages. A second roughly 7 to 12 cycle PCR used barcoded and J-beta primers. In TCRdb, the 5' RACE reads were re-called with MiXCR into one record per CDR3 protein. The repertoire holds about a million distinct CDR3 sequences, with more than 30% as singletons. The sequenced material came from blood. These receptors were taken from a man aged 18 to 30 in good health.

The chain carries TRBV3-1 and TRBJ2-5; TRBD1 matches at 9 bases. The ends lost 2 bases at V and 1 base at J; junction bases unmatched: 5. The CDR3 sequence is 16 residues long. CDR1 and CDR2 (germline): LGHDT, YNNKEL (reference sequence). The CDR3 nucleotides read TGTGCCAGCAGCCAATGGGACAGGGTCCTCCAAGAGACCCAGTACTTC. Residues: CASSQWDRVLQETQYF.

This chain uses TRBV12-3 or TRBV12-4 with TRBJ2-3, with D perhaps assigned TRBD1 or TRBD2 (5 bases each). The germline V and J ends were trimmed by 5 bases and 0 bases, with 15 bases remaining between them. CDR3 length: 16 residues. CDR3 sequence reads: CASSAPGPASTDTQYF. The CDR3 DNA follows: TGTGCCAGCAGTGCGCCGGGACCAGCAAGCACAGATACGCAGTATTTT.

This clonotype showed up many times. The rearrangement links TRBV4-2 to TRBJ2-7; a weak D match, TRBD2 (6 bases). CDR3 length: 13 residues. The germline V gene has CDR1 LGHNA and CDR2 YNFKEQ. V lost 4 bases to trimming and J lost 4 bases, with 11 bases between them. CDR3 bases: TGTGCCAGCAGCCCACCCGGAGGGTACGAGCAGTACTTC. It encodes CASSPPGGYEQYF.

This chain links TRBV27 with TRBJ2-7, with 12 bases that match TRBD2. J gave up 2 bases and V 6 bases, and 5 bases lay outside the gene matches. Germline V CDR1 and CDR2: MNHEY, SMNVEV (reference sequence). This CDR3 has 15 residues. The CDR3, as DNA: TGTGCCAGCAGAACGACTAGCGGGGGTACCTACGAGCAGTACTTC. Translating gives CASRTTSGGTYEQYF.

This chain joins TRBV4-1 and TRBJ1-3; the D gene is possibly TRBD1 (6 bases). V dropped 0 bases and J dropped 4 bases, with 19 bases sitting between them. Germline loops: CDR1 MGHRA, CDR2 YSYEKL. The CDR3 loop spans 18 amino acids. In DNA form, the CDR3 reads TGCGCCAGCAGCCAAGATAGGATTCGGCGGGGGGCAGGAAACACCATATATTTT. Encoded protein: CASSQDRIRRGAGNTIYF.

The rearrangement links TRBV6-2 or TRBV6-3 to TRBJ1-1; D call uncertain. This CDR3 comprises 12 residues. CDR1 is MNHEY, CDR2 SVGEGT, per germline. Trimming left V 3 bases short and J 5 bases short, with 7 bases between. CDR3 coding DNA: TGTGCCAGCAGTTATTCCGTGACTGAAGCTTTCTTT. It codes for CASSYSVTEAFF.

This clonotype was seen a handful of times. The chain links TRBV11-1 to TRBJ2-7; D is uncertain. This CDR3 is built from 15 residues. Germline V gives CDR1 SGHAT, CDR2 FQDESV (reference sequence). The V end was cut by 0 bases, the J end by 2 bases, with 11 bases between. Written as DNA, the CDR3 is TGTGCCAGCAGCTTAGCAGGGCAGTTACCCTACGAGCAGTACTTC. Protein product: CASSLAGQLPYEQYF.

This clonotype was counted a few times. The rearrangement uses TRBV6-6 and TRBJ2-1; 8 bases align to TRBD1. CDR3 length equals 14 residues. From germline, CDR1 is MNHNY and CDR2 SVGAGI (reference sequence). V gave up 2 bases and J gave up 7 bases; unmatched junction bases: 4. The CDR3: CASSYQGAGNEQFF. The CDR3 DNA sequence: TGTGCCAGCAGTTACCAGGGGGCTGGGAATGAGCAGTTCTTC.

This clonotype has at least ten counts. The chain has TRBV16 and TRBJ1-5; D ambiguous. The CDR3 extends over 14 amino acids. Germline CDR1 KGHSY, CDR2 FQNENV. V lost 0 bases and J 4 bases, leaving 7 bases between the germline ends. The CDR3 region has the DNA TGTGCCAGCAGCCAATCTTCGCCGAATCAGCCCCAGCATTTT. It codes for CASSQSSPNQPQHF.

The chain joins TRBV2 to TRBJ2-1; possible D gene TRBD1, 6 bases. The CDR3 contains 13 residues. Per germline, CDR1 SNHLY and CDR2 FYNNEI. Trimming left V 6 bases short and J 2 bases short, with 8 bases between. The CDR3 nucleotides read TGTGCCAGCAGGGGGGCGACCTACAATGAGCAGTTCTTC. Its protein product is CASRGATYNEQFF.